Given below is one T cell receptor beta chain in context. As yet, its antigen is unknown. Generated by immunoSEQ multiplex PCR, the TCRdb table keeps only in-frame clones and is missing some. The sample has 210,000 or so clones; 85% to 90% are singletons. The CDR3 runs 13 residues. Germline V gene data show CDR1 as MDHEN and CDR2 as SYDVKM. V shed 7 bases and J shed 12 bases, with 21 bases lying between them. The donors belonged to the approximately 130-subject validation cohort, separate from the roughly 720-subject first cohort. The data were obtained in a study of cytomegalovirus exposure and HLA in healthy donors. Overall study findings and caveats: It was 150 to 200 TCR beta chains that were listed as cytomegalovirus-associated. Published work reported that the classifier diagnosed cytomegalovirus status with high specificity and sensitivity.

This TCR was recovered from a woman aged 18-29 years in good health and CMV-seronegative. The V and J genes are TRBV28 and TRBJ1-2; D may be TRBD1 (6 bases). The source material was PBMCs. DNA of the CDR3: TGTGCCAGCACCCCCAGAGGGGGAGACTTCAACACCTTC. Amino acids: CASTPRGGDFNTF.